The 13 T cell receptor beta chains in this list originate from one sample, sequenced in a study of shared clonotypes between healthy human individuals. Measured with immunoSEQ multiplex PCR; TCRdb has only the in-frame clones, and not every one. The data show approximately 740,000 clones, around two thirds seen once. Sequencing was done on a sample of memory CD4+ T cells sorted from blood. The subset here: CD45RA-negative fraction. Receptor source: a woman aged 25 to 39 in good health.

The chain links TRBV7-3 to TRBJ2-6; 8 bases line up with TRBD1. Germline V gives CDR1 SGHTA, CDR2 FQGTGA. Trimming at V came to 3 bases and at J to 4 bases, leaving 11 bases not matched to a gene. This CDR3 has 18 amino acids. CDR3 loop: CASSFFGTGATGANVLTF. The CDR3 DNA reads as TGTGCCAGCAGCTTTTTTGGGACAGGAGCGACAGGGGCCAACGTCCTGACTTTC. Supplemented by reference TRBV7-3 and TRBJ2-6, the full variable domain reads GAGVSQTPSNKVTEKGKYVELRCDPISGHTALYWYRQSLGQGPEFLIYFQGTGAADDSGLPNDRFFAVRPEGSVSTLKIQRTERGDSAVYLCASSFFGTGATGANVLTFGAGSRLTVL.

In this sample, this clone turned up once. The chain has TRBV11-2 and TRBJ2-5; weak D call: TRBD2 (6 bases). The CDR3 length is 17 residues. Germline CDR1 SGHAT, CDR2 FQNNGV. V lost 5 bases to trimming and J lost 1 base, with 20 bases between them. In nucleotides, the CDR3 is TGTGCCAGCAGCCCAAGGGCCCGGCAGGGACTCCAAGAGACCCAGTACTTC. The encoded protein is CASSPRARQGLQETQYF.

The genes are TRBV7-2 and TRBJ1-4; D is uncertain. The CDR3 totals 14 residues. Deletions cut 4 bases from V and 0 bases from J, with 6 bases between. CDR1 SGHTA and CDR2 FQGNSA come from the germline V gene. This chain's CDR3 is CASSSTTTNEKLFF. DNA for the CDR3: TGTGCCAGCAGCTCAACAACAACTAATGAAAAACTGTTTTTT.

This clone occurred many times. Other DNA sequences in this sample translate to the same CDR3. This rearrangement joins TRBV7-2 to TRBJ2-7; tentatively, D is TRBD1 (5 bases). V was pared by 5 bases and J by 0 bases, with 11 bases between. CDR1 is SGHTA, CDR2 FQGNSA, per germline. This CDR3 region has 14 residues. CDR3 bases: TGTGCCAGCAGCCGACAGCGAGACTCCTACGAGCAGTACTTC. Its protein product is CASSRQRDSYEQYF. The full variable domain, in which reference TRBV7-2 and TRBJ2-7 provide the parts outside the CDR3, is GAGVSQSPSNKVTEKGKDVELRCDPISGHTALYWYRQSLGQGLEFLIYFQGNSAPDKSGLPSDRFSAERTGGSVSTLTIQRTQQEDSAVYLCASSRQRDSYEQYFGPGTRLTVT.

This sequence joins TRBV11-2 and TRBJ2-7; D may be TRBD1 (5 bases). Germline V gives CDR1 SGHAT, CDR2 FQNNGV. Deletions cut 1 base from V and 2 bases from J, with 12 bases between. The CDR3 is made up of 15 amino acids. CDR3 sequence: CASSLGAGNPYEQYF. The CDR3 coding sequence is TGTGCCAGCAGCTTAGGCGCAGGGAACCCCTACGAGCAGTACTTC.

The chain employs TRBV2 and TRBJ2-7; D might be TRBD1 (6 bases). CDR3 size: 14 residues. With 3 bases removed from V and 2 bases from J, the gap between germline ends came to 11 bases. Germline V gene sequence: CDR1 SNHLY, CDR2 FYNNEI. Here the CDR3 reads CASSEQGITYEQYF. The DNA of the CDR3 is TGTGCCAGCAGTGAGCAGGGGATTACCTACGAGCAGTACTTC. Filled out from reference TRBV2 and TRBJ2-7, the complete variable domain reads EPEVTQTPSHQVTQMGQEVILRCVPISNHLYFYWYRQILGQKVEFLVSFYNNEISEKSEIFDDQFSVERPDGSNFTLKIRSTKLEDSAMYFCASSEQGITYEQYFGPGTRLTVT.

V gene TRBV21-1 combines with J gene TRBJ2-7; TRBD1, the table's D call, was not compared with the DNA. TRBV21-1 corresponds to a pseudogene. This CDR3 spans 14 amino acids. Here the CDR3 reads CASSYRDSPYEQYF. In DNA, the CDR3 is TGTGCCAGCAGCTACCGGGACAGCCCCTACGAGCAGTACTTC.

The CDR3 coding sequence is TGTGCCAGCAGTGGATACCTCGGGCGGGAGGGGAAAGAGACCCAGTACTTC. Translation: CASSGYLGREGKETQYF. The chain links TRBV25-1 to TRBJ2-5; 9 nucleotides line up with TRBD2. Trimming at V came to 4 bases and at J to 3 bases, leaving 12 bases not matched to a gene. This CDR3 contains 17 residues. Germline loops: CDR1 MGHDK, CDR2 SYGVNS.

This clone was detected only a few times. The chain employs TRBV7-3 and TRBJ1-1; D is possibly TRBD1 (5 bases). Trimming took off 2 bases at V and 5 bases at J, with 12 bases between the two ends. Germline V gene sequence: CDR1 SGHTA, CDR2 FQGTGA. The CDR3 length is 14 residues. Here the CDR3 reads CASSLRGGDTEAFF. The DNA for the CDR3 is TGTGCCAGCAGCTTACGCGGGGGAGATACTGAAGCTTTCTTT.

V is TRBV5-4 and J is TRBJ2-7; 10 nucleotides agree with TRBD2. Germline CDR1 SGHNT, CDR2 YYREEE (reference sequence). The CDR3 covers 15 residues. V lost 4 bases, J lost 4 bases, and 8 bases stayed unmatched. CDR3 nucleotide sequence: TGTGCCAGCAGCGCCGCCGGGACTAGCGCGTACGAGCAGTACTTC. Its translation is CASSAAGTSAYEQYF.

The CDR3 coding sequence is TGTGCCTGGAGTGTACGGGCGGCAGGCCAATCGATGGGGGTAGCCAAAAACATTCAGTACTTC. As protein: CAWSVRAAGQSMGVAKNIQYF. The chain links TRBV30 to TRBJ2-4; the D call may be TRBD1 or TRBD2 (5 bases each). Trimming cost V 0 bases and J 0 bases, with 27 bases left between them. The CDR3 has 21 amino acids. The germline gives CDR1 GTSNPN, CDR2 SVGIG (reference sequence).

J is TRBJ1-2 and V is TRBV7-8, with D tentatively TRBD1 (5 bases). CDR3 length equals 17 residues. Germline V gene data show CDR1 as SGHVS and CDR2 as FQNEAQ. V was cut by 1 base and J by 0 bases, with 15 bases left in between. The CDR3 bases are TGTGCCAGCAGCTTAGTTTTCAGGACAACCTCTAACTATGGCTACACCTTC. It translates to CASSLVFRTTSNYGYTF.

V usage is TRBV5-1 and J usage is TRBJ2-2, with TRBD2 matching over 11 bases. V shed 5 bases, J shed 3 bases, and the junction held 6 bases outside the gene matches. CDR3 size: 16 residues. Germline V CDR1 and CDR2: SGHRS, YFSETQ. This CDR3 reads CASRPPGLADTGELFF. In DNA, the CDR3 is TGCGCCAGCAGGCCTCCGGGACTAGCGGACACCGGGGAGCTGTTTTTT.